This TCR beta chain was recorded in a study of blood T cell repertoires in COVID-19 (TCRdb year 2020). About the full investigation: The collaborator samples originated in the United States, Italy and Spain and spanned the acute and convalescent phases of COVID-19. The prospective study material was composed of cDNA or gDNA derived from T cells, B-cell-depleted T cells, or PBMCs. Subjects who had been exposed to COVID-19, were actively infected with it, or had recovered from it provided the deeply sampled blood TCRbeta repertoires that made up the dataset. The repertoires were made available in a free public database intended to serve as a resource for research on the immune response to SARS-CoV-2. The samples were drawn from two sources: the first 160 participants of the ongoing ImmuneRACE study, and fewer than 1,500 subjects contributed by 6 global collaborators. A de-identified subject ID, COVID-19 status, age in years and sex were almost always included in the sample metadata. Where HLA class I and class II types were available, the types were taken from metadata supplied by the sample provider, not from assay-based typing.

CDR1 KGHDR and CDR2 SFDVKD are derived from the germline V gene. The CDR3 measures 15 amino acids from cysteine to phenylalanine. Only the CDR3 region is kept as DNA, spanning 45 bases read in frame from base 1. V loses 3 bases, J loses 3 bases, and the germline ends lie 10 bases apart. Collaborating institutions collected whole blood in K2EDTA tubes following their own protocols. For TCRbeta analysis, collaborator samples were shipped as frozen whole blood, as isolated PBMCs, or as DNA extracted from either sample type. Broader findings and caveats from the paper: Clinical and demographic metadata were provided uncurated, with the amount varying by source and participant.

Turning to this clone: No antigen is known for it. No much larger clone is present one base from it, and per-base qualities are unavailable.

The immunoSEQ Assay, a bias-controlled multiplex PCR, was used to amplify TCRbeta CDR3 regions from genomic DNA. In the source study's methods: Nucleated cell counts per sample were estimated from amplification of reference gene primers within the assay. To quantify the absolute abundance of each unique TCRbeta CDR3 rearrangement, sequence reads were collapsed and filtered. For each sample, productive Simpson clonality was calculated by taking the square root of Simpson's diversity index across productive rearrangements. TCRdb re-hosts the immuneACCESS table, in-frame sequences only. Its copies lack some clones; in the studies checked, an unresolved V gene accounts for under half of them, and the cause for the rest is not known. That table supplies the V and J calls and clone size; D and trimming were determined from the DNA. For this sample the table gives about 73,000 clones, of which approximately 83% were detected only once. 28% of the sample goes to the ten largest clones.

The sequence is built from TRBV24-1 and TRBJ2-2; the D gene assignment is ambiguous. What was sequenced was peripheral blood. The receptor comes from a human donor in a cohort sampled during active COVID-19. The DNA is TGTGCCACCAGTGATCCTACGCGTGACACCGGGGAGCTGTTTTTT. This gives the protein CATSDPTRDTGELFF.